This T cell receptor beta chain derives from a study of T-cell reconstitution after alpha-beta-depleted transplantation in children. This clonotype was seen repeatedly, ten times or more. Unique molecular identifiers were used to barcode this TCRbeta library. TCRdb independently ran MiXCR on the PCR reads; one entry per CDR3 protein. The sample yields about 210,000 distinct CDR3 sequences, roughly 18% seen once. This CDR3 is built from 13 residues. Trimming left V 6 bases short and J 0 bases short, with 9 bases between. Per germline, CDR1 MNHNS and CDR2 SASEGT. The sequence came from a male patient between 2 and 9 years old who had a stem cell transplant for acute lymphoblastic leukemia, so the T cells may come from the graft donor. The chain is built from TRBV6-1 and TRBJ2-7; D gene ambiguous. Sample: PBMCs, mostly from graft donor cells, taken 360 days after TCRalphabeta/CD19-depleted stem cell transplant. The CDR3 sequence: CASRRPISYEQYF. The CDR3 nucleotides read TGTGCCAGCAGGAGACCGATCTCCTACGAGCAGTACTTC.